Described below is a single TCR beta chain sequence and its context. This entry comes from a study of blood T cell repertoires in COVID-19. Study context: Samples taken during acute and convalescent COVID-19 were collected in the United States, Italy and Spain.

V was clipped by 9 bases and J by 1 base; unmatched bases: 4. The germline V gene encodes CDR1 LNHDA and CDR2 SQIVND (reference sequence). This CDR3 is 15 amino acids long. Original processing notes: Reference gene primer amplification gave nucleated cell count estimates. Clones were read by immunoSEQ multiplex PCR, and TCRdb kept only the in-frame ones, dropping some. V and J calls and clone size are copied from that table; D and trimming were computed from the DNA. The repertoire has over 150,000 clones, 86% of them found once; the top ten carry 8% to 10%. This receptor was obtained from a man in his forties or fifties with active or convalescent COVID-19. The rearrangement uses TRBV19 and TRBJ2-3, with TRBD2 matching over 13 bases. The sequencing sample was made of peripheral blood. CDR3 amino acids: CASRTSGSRTDTQYF. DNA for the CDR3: TGTGCCAGCCGGACTAGCGGGAGTCGCACAGATACGCAGTATTTT.